The source of this TCR beta chain is a study of CD8 T cells in ankylosing spondylitis. Study-wide points: In ankylosing spondylitis blood, a motif of seven or eight highly homologous TCR beta variants appeared characteristic.

Per germline, CDR1 MNHNS and CDR2 SASEGT. V shed 4 bases and J 8 bases; nucleotides not matched to a gene: 5. CDR3 length equals 12 residues. TCRdb fed the 5' RACE reads into MiXCR, producing one record per CDR3 protein. Among approximately 540,000 distinct CDR3 sequences listed, roughly 13% were seen once. A word on this clonotype: Its antigen remains unidentified.

The sequence was obtained from a male donor with ankylosing spondylitis. What was sequenced was blood, either unsorted or a sorted T cell fraction (not recorded which). This chain links TRBV6-1 with TRBJ2-7, with 7 bases aligning to TRBD1. Written as DNA, the CDR3 is TGTGCCAGCAGTGGGGACAGCGACCAGCAGTACGTC. It is translated as CASSGDSDQQYV.